This TCR beta chain was sequenced during a study of human T cells and chemical hapten exposure (dated by TCRdb to the early 2020s). Broadly, across the study: For sensitization, 2% DPC in acetone was applied to a roughly 2 cm by roughly 2 cm area of upper inner arm skin. Patients additionally received weekly therapeutic DPC doses to the scalp throughout the roughly 25-week study period. Patch testing was done on the upper back using Finn chambers containing 0.01% DPC, and results were scored after 6 days according to International Contact Dermatitis Research Group standards. Most of the patients in the cohort were female, and the cohort covered alopecia areata with under or over 50% scalp involvement, alopecia totalis and alopecia universalis. Libraries were pooled for sequencing, and variation in per-sample TCR yields was attributed mainly to small differences in library volumes within the pool. This study followed changes in the peripheral blood TCR repertoire in vivo during primary and secondary sensitization of alopecia patients to the hapten diphenylcyclopropenone (DPC). Blood was sampled from patients pre-sensitization (week 0) and at 2, 6 and about 24 weeks after DPC sensitization. For TCR sequencing, blood came from 25 to 35 alopecia patients at anywhere from one to four time points (pre-sensitization, 2, 6 and 24 weeks). What the authors observed across the whole study: Repeated subsampling changed both the strength of the expansion versus patch-test correlation and the threshold at which that correlation became significant. The number of PT1 expanded TCRs positively correlated with patch test score, significant at thresholds 8, 16 and 32 but not 4. The number of TCRs above 1 in 1000 frequency did not change with DPC sensitization; there was no evidence of global repertoire structure alterations. Because every patient had alopecia, a presumed autoimmune disease, the patients' immune response might differ from that of healthy individuals. Compared with pre-sensitization or healthy control sets, expanded TCRs formed significantly more large CDR3 similarity clusters, which is consistent with antigen-driven responses.

In this sample, this clonotype turned up a few times. Its antigen target is currently unknown. Base qualities are not provided; no much larger clone lies one nucleotide away. This sample's time point label indicates: pre-sensitization, week 0. The treatment or condition label on this specimen signifies: therapeutic diphenylcyclopropenone sensitization with weekly scalp DPC. Blood at each patch-test visit was drawn before the patch test was applied. Patients were considered eligible if aged 18 to 70, diagnosed with alopecia and deemed suitable for DPC therapy, and patients were excluded if pregnant. Unfractionated whole blood was collected in Tempus Blood RNA tubes, and total RNA was extracted from that blood. Receptor libraries were prepared by RACE. Sequenced on a NextSeq 500. During library preparation, unique molecular identifiers were attached to individual cDNA molecules so that TCRs could be counted in a quantitative, reproducible way. For every blood RNA sample, sequencing covered both the TCR alpha and TCR beta chains. The study's processing was this. Samples had a median of approximately 93,000 TCRs, with a range from about 23,224 to 750,000. V, J and CDR3 annotation of the TCR reads was carried out using the Decombinator software suite. For the PS versus PT1 abundance plots, all samples were subsampled to the same number of TCRs (28,000). Expanded TCRs were defined as absent before sensitization and observed at least eight times at the 2-week time point. TCRdb redid the processing of the public reads, applying fastp at Q25 and MiXCR, and retained in-frame beta chains. Entries that share a CDR3 protein sequence are merged under the most common genes and DNA. The V and J calls were determined by TCRdb, not by the authors. Across this sample there are approximately 260,000 distinct CDR3 sequences, with 8.6% seen only once. The ten most abundant clones make up 2% to 3% of the sample.

This TCR came from a woman in her forties with alopecia areata. Some clones in this sample may be carry-over from other donors' samples. The sequenced sample was whole blood, obtained in connection with sensitization to the hapten diphenylcyclopropenone (DPC).

DNA sequence: TGCGCCAGCAGCCAACAGCAGGACAGTCACTATGGCTACACCTTC. Protein translation: CASSQQQDSHYGYTF. The rearranged chain carries TRBV4-3 and TRBJ1-2; the D gene is perhaps TRBD1, from 6 matching bases. The germline V gene sets CDR1 to LGHNA and CDR2 to YSLEER. Trimming removed 2 bases from V and 3 bases from J, leaving 13 bases between the germline ends. Counted from cysteine to phenylalanine, this CDR3 has 15 amino acids. CDR3 DNA is the only sequence kept; it has 45 bases, read in frame from the first base.